This T cell receptor beta chain is drawn from a study of T cell repertoires in cytomegalovirus infection. Looking at the study overall: Public TCR beta signature analysis indicated the presence of both CMV infection and matching HLA type. Study results and limitations: Individuals carrying CMV plus the relevant HLA were identified by cumulative frequency of public TCR beta families. The response measured ex vivo was dominated by TCR beta clonotypes (HLA-C-restricted and CMV-specific).

This clonotype was counted many times. Its specificity is not known. In TCRdb, the reads were re-called with MiXCR into one record per CDR3 protein. The table shows about 98,000 distinct CDR3 sequences, with approximately 16% occurring only once. Germline CDR1 is SGHTA and CDR2 is FQGNSA. Trimming removed 4 bases at V and 4 bases at J, with 22 bases between. CDR3 length: 17 residues. This sequence joins TRBV7-2 and TRBJ2-5; either TRBD1 or TRBD2 may fit D (5 bases each). The sequencing sample was made of PBMCs. This receptor was obtained from a human donor in good health (CMV status not recorded). Some clones in this sample may be carry-over from other donors' samples. The CDR3 loop reads CASSSRERTRGPETQYF. In DNA form, the CDR3 reads TGTGCCAGCAGCTCAAGGGAGAGGACAAGGGGCCCAGAGACCCAGTACTTC. The full variable domain, its missing parts supplied by reference TRBV7-2 and TRBJ2-5, is GAGVSQSPSNKVTEKGKDVELRCDPISGHTALYWYRQSLGQGLEFLIYFQGNSAPDKSGLPSDRFSAERTGGSVSTLTIQRTQQEDSAVYLCASSSRERTRGPETQYFGPGTRLLVL.